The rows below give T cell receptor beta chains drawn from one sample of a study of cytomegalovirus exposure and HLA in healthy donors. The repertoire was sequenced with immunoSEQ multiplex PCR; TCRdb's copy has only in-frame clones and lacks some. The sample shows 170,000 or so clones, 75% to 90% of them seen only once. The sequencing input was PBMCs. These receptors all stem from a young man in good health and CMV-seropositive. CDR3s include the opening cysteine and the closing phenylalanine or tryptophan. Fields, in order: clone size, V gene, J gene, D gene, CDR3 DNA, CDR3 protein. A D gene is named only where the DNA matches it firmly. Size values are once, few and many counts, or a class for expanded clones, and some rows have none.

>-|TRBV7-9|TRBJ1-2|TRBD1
TGTTCCAGCAGCGCGGGGACAGGGACAATTAACTATGGCTACACCTTC
CSSSAGTGTINYGYTF
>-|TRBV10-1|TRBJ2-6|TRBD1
TGCGCCAGCAGTGATAATACAGGGGCTGGGGCCAACGTCCTGACTTTC
CASSDNTGAGANVLTF
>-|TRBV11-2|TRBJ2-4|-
TGTGCCAGCAGCCCAAGGACTCCAAACATTCAGTACTTC
CASSPRTPNIQYF
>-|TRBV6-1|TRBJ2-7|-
TGTGCCAGCAGTGAAGCTGCCCCTGGGAGCTCCTACGAGCAGTACTTC
CASSEAAPGSSYEQYF
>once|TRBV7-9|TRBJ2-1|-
TGTGCCAGCAGACCGACAGTTAACAATGAGCAGTTCTTC
CASRPTVNNEQFF
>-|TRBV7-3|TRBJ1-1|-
TGTGCCAGCAGCGAATCCGCGGGGGGGCTTGTGAACACTGAAGCTTTCTTT
CASSESAGGLVNTEAFF
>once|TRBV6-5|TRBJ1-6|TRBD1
TGTGCCAGCAGTACCGGACAGGGTAATAATTCACCCCTCCACTTT
CASSTGQGNNSPLHF
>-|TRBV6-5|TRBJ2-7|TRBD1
TGTGCCAGCAGGGATGGGGACAGCCTATACGAGCAGTACTTC
CASRDGDSLYEQYF
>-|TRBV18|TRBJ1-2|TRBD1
TGTGCCAGCTCACCACAGACAGGGACGCTATCTTCTCTCTATGGCTACACCTTC
CASSPQTGTLSSLYGYTF
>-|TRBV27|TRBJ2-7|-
TGTGCCAGCAGTTTAGGACAGAGCTACGAGCAGTACTTC
CASSLGQSYEQYF
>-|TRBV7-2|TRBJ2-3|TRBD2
TGTGCCAGCAGCTTAGCACCAGCGGGAGGGCCAGATACGCAGTATTTT
CASSLAPAGGPDTQYF
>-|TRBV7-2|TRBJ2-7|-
TGTGCCAGCAGCTTTAGCAGGGACTCCTACGAGCAGTACTTC
CASSFSRDSYEQYF
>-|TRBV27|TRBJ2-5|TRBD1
TGTGCCAGCACTCCAGGACAGGGTGAAGAGACCCAGTACTTC
CASTPGQGEETQYF
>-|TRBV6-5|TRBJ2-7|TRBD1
TGTGCCAGCAGTTACGGGACAGGGCCCGAGCAGTACTTC
CASSYGTGPEQYF
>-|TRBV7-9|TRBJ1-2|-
TGTGCCAGCGCTCACGGCCGCCAAAATTCAGGGGGCTACACCTTC
CASAHGRQNSGGYTF
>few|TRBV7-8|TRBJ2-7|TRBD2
TGTGCCAGCAGCACGCCAGCGGGGGGCTACGAGCAGTACTTC
CASSTPAGGYEQYF
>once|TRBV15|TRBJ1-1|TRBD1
TGTGCCACCAGCAGGGACAGGGTTAACACTGAAGCTTTCTTT
CATSRDRVNTEAFF
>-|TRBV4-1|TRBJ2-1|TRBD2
TGCGCCAGCAGCCCTTATTGGATAACTAGCGGCCACAATGAGCAGTTCTTC
CASSPYWITSGHNEQFF
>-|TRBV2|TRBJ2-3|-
TGTGCCAGCAGTGACAGGGGAAGCACAGATACGCAGTATTTT
CASSDRGSTDTQYF
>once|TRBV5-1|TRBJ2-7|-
TGCGCCAGCAGCCGTACTAGTTTCGCCTACGAGCAGTACTTC
CASSRTSFAYEQYF
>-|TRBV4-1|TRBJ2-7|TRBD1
TGCGCCAGCAGCCGTTATCCAGGGGACAGGGGGGACGAGCAGTACTTC
CASSRYPGDRGDEQYF
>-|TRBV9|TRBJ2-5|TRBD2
TGTGCCAGCAGCGTAGGAACTAGCGCCCTGCTCCAAGAGACCCAGTACTTC
CASSVGTSALLQETQYF
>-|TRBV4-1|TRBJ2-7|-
TGCGCCAGCAGCCAAGATCTTTCCAGCGACGGGAAGTACGAGCAGTACTTC
CASSQDLSSDGKYEQYF
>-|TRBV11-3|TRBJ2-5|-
TGTGCCAGCAGCTTCCAGGTCCAAGAGACCCAGTACTTC
CASSFQVQETQYF
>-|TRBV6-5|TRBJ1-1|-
TGTGCCAGCAGCCTGCGGTACGGGGATACTGAAGCTTTCTTT
CASSLRYGDTEAFF
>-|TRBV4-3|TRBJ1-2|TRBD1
TGCGCCAGCAGCCAATCGCTGGGGGACAGGGAGAACTATGGCTACACCTTC
CASSQSLGDRENYGYTF
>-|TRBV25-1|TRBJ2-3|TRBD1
TGTGCCAGCAGTACAGGGGGGCCAGCAGATACGCAGTATTTT
CASSTGGPADTQYF
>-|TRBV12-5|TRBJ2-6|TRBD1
TGTGCTAGTGGTCCGGGACAGGGTTCCAACGTCCTGACTTTC
CASGPGQGSNVLTF
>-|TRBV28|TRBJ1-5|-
TGTGCCAGCAGACGCAAGGCGGGGGAGTGGAGTCATCAGCCCCAGCATTTT
CASRRKAGEWSHQPQHF
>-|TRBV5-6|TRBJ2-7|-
TGTGCCAGCAGCCGGGACTTTTACGAGCAGTACTTC
CASSRDFYEQYF
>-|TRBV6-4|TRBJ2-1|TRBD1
TGTGCCAGCAGTGAAGAGACAGGGGCGGTGAATGAGCAGTTCTTC
CASSEETGAVNEQFF
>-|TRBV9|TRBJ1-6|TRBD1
TGTGCCAGCAGCGTAGGCTGGGGACAGGGAAATTCACCCCTCCACTTT
CASSVGWGQGNSPLHF
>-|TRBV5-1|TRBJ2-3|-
TGCGCCAGCAGCACCGCGACAGGATACACAGATACGCAGTATTTT
CASSTATGYTDTQYF
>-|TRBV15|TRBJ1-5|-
TGTGCCACCAGCAGAGAGAAACTCGGCAGAGGGAGCAATCAGCCCCAGCATTTT
CATSREKLGRGSNQPQHF
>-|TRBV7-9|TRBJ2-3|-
TGTGCCAGCAGCTTAGCGGCAGGGCAGGCGGATACGCAGTATTTT
CASSLAAGQADTQYF
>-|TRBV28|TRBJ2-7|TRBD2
TGTGCCAGCAGCCCCGCAGCGGGAGTAATTCCCTCCTACGAGCAGTACTTC
CASSPAAGVIPSYEQYF
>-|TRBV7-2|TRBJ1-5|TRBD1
TGTGCCAGCAGCATCGGACAGGGATCTACACCCCAGCATTTT
CASSIGQGSTPQHF
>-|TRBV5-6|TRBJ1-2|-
TGTGCCAGCAGCCTTACGAGCTATGGCTACACCTTC
CASSLTSYGYTF
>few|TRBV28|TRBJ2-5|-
TGTGCCAGCAGGTCAGGGGTGAAGACCCAGTACTTC
CASRSGVKTQYF
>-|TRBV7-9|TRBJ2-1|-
TGTGCCAGCAGGTATAACAATGAGCAGTTCTTC
CASRYNNEQFF
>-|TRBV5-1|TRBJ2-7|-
TGCGCCAGCAGCTTGGGACAGCAATACGAGCAGTACTTC
CASSLGQQYEQYF
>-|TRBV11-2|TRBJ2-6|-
TGTGCCAGCAGCTTAATGGGGCGTGGGGCCAACGTCCTGACTTTC
CASSLMGRGANVLTF
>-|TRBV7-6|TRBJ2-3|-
TGTGCCAGCAGCCCATTAGGACTAAATACGCAGTATTTT
CASSPLGLNTQYF
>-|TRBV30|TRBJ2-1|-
TGTGCCTGGAGTGGAGAGACAGGCTACAATGAGCAGTTCTTC
CAWSGETGYNEQFF
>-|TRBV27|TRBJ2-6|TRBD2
TGTGCCAGCAGTTTTCGCGGGAGGGCCAATGGGGCCAACGTCCTGACTTTC
CASSFRGRANGANVLTF
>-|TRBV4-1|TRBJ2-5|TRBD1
TGCGCCAGCAGCCAAAGAAAGTTTGGACAGGGGCAAGAGACCCAGTACTTC
CASSQRKFGQGQETQYF
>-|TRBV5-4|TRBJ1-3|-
TGTGCCAGCAGCACAGGACAGCCCAGCTCTGGAAACACCATATATTTT
CASSTGQPSSGNTIYF
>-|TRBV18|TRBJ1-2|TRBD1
TGTGCCAGCTCACCGCGGGACAGAGACTATGGCTACACCTTC
CASSPRDRDYGYTF
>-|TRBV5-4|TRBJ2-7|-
TGTGCCAGCAGCTCCAGGGGCTCCTACGAGCAGTACTTC
CASSSRGSYEQYF
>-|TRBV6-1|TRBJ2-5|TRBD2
TGTGCCAGCAGTGGAGGGGGGAGACTAGCGGGAGTAGATGAGACCCAGTACTTC
CASSGGGRLAGVDETQYF
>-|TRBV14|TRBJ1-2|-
TGTGCCAGCAGCCAAGTTGGGGCCCCGGGGAGGCTCGGCTACACCTTC
CASSQVGAPGRLGYTF
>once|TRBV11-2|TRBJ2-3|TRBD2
TGTGCCAGCAGCCTTGGGACTAGCGGGAGGTGGTATTTT
CASSLGTSGRWYF
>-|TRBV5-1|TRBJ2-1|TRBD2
TGCGCCAGCAGCTTGGAAGCGGGAGTTGTCGATGAGCAGTTCTTC
CASSLEAGVVDEQFF
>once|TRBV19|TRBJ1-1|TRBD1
TGTGCCAGTAGTCCGGGACAGGGGCAGTCTGAAGCTTTCTTT
CASSPGQGQSEAFF